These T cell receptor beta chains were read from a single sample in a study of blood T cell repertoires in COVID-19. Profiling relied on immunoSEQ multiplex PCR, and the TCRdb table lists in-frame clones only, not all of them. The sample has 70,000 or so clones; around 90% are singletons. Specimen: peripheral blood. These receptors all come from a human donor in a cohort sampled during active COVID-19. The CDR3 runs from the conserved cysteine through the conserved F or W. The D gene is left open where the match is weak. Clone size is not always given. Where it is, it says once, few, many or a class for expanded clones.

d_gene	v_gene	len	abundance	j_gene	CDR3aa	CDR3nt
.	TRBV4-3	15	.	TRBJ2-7	CASSQGKAGRYEQYF	TGCGCCAGCAGCCAAGGGAAGGCAGGGAGGTACGAGCAGTACTTC
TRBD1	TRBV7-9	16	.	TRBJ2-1	CASSSNTGGKGNEQFF	TGTGCCAGCAGCTCGAATACAGGGGGCAAAGGTAATGAGCAGTTCTTC
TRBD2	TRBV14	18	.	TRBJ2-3	CASSQRGLAGLSTDTQYF	TGTGCCAGCAGCCAACGGGGACTAGCGGGATTGAGTACAGATACGCAGTATTTT
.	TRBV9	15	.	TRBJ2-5	CASSVGAGAMETQYF	TGTGCCAGCAGCGTAGGTGCAGGGGCGATGGAGACCCAGTACTTC
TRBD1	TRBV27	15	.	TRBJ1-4	CASSLSGTGIRELFF	TGTGCCAGCAGTTTATCTGGGACAGGGATCCGGGAACTGTTTTTT
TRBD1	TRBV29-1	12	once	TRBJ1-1	CSVRTGDTEAFF	TGCAGCGTGAGAACAGGGGATACTGAAGCTTTCTTT
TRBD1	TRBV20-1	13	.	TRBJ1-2	CSASVTGAYGYTF	TGCAGTGCTAGTGTGACAGGGGCCTATGGCTACACCTTC
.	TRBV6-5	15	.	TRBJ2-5	CASSFTGSLKETQYF	TGTGCCAGCAGTTTCACAGGGTCCCTAAAAGAGACCCAGTACTTC
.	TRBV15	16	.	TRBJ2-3	CATSRGERRGQETQYF	TGTGCCACCAGCAGAGGGGAACGAAGGGGTCAGGAAACGCAGTATTTT
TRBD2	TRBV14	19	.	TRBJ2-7	CASSQDRFPSGRGSYEQYF	TGTGCCAGCAGCCAAGACAGGTTTCCTAGCGGGAGGGGGTCCTACGAGCAGTACTTC
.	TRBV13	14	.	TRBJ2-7	CASSLEFQGDEQYF	TGTGCCAGCAGCTTAGAGTTCCAGGGTGATGAGCAGTACTTC
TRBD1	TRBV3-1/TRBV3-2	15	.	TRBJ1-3	CASSQSDRGPFTIYF	TGTGCCAGCAGCCAAAGCGACAGGGGGCCCTTCACCATATATTTT
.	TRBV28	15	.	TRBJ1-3	CASSLIQGSGNTIYF	TGTGCCAGCAGTCTGATCCAGGGGTCCGGAAACACCATATATTTT
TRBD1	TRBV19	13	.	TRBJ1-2	CASSTTGDYGYTF	TGTGCCAGTAGTACGACAGGGGACTATGGCTACACCTTC
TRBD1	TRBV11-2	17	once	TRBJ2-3	CASSPDRGNFGADTQYF	TGTGCCAGCAGCCCGGACAGGGGTAACTTTGGCGCAGATACGCAGTATTTT
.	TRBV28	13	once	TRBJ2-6	CAIRGSGANVLTF	TGTGCCATACGGGGGTCTGGGGCCAACGTCCTGACTTTC
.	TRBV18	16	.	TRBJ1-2	CASSPEARGVLYGYTF	TGTGCCAGCTCACCGGAAGCTCGGGGGGTTCTCTATGGCTACACCTTC
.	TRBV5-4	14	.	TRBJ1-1	CASSLFSGNTEAFF	TGTGCCAGCAGCTTGTTTTCGGGGAACACTGAAGCTTTCTTT
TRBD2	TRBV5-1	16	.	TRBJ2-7	CASSLDLAVSSYEQYF	TGCGCCAGCAGCTTGGATCTAGCGGTCAGCTCCTACGAGCAGTACTTC
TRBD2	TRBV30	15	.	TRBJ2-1	CAWSHPAGGYNEQFF	TGTGCCTGGAGTCACCCCGCGGGGGGATACAATGAGCAGTTCTTC
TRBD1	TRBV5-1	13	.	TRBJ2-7	CASRPGTGSEQYF	TGCGCCAGCAGGCCCGGGACAGGGAGCGAGCAGTACTTC
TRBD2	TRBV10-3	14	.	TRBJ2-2	CAIRADLAGGELFF	TGTGCCATCAGGGCGGACCTAGCGGGCGGGGAGCTGTTTTTT
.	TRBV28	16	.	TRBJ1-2	CASSFGSPLQSYGYTF	TGTGCCAGCAGTTTTGGTTCCCCGTTACAGTCCTATGGCTACACCTTC
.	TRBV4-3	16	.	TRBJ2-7	CASSQYRETPGYEQYF	TGCGCCAGCAGCCAGTACCGGGAGACTCCCGGCTACGAGCAGTACTTC
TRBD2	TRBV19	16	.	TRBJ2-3	CASSDELAGFTDTQYF	TGTGCCAGTAGCGACGAGCTAGCGGGGTTCACAGATACGCAGTATTTT
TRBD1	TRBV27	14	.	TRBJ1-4	CASSLYRGIEKLFF	TGTGCCAGCAGTTTATACAGGGGGATTGAAAAACTGTTTTTT
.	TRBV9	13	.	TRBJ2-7	CASSGPGAYEQYF	TGTGCCAGCAGCGGACCGGGGGCCTACGAGCAGTACTTC
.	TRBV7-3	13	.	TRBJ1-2	CASSQGQLYGYTF	TGTGCCAGCAGCCAAGGACAGCTCTATGGCTACACCTTC
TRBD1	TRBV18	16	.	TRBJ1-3	CASSPRDRGAGNTIYF	TGTGCCAGCTCACCACGGGACAGGGGAGCTGGAAACACCATATATTTT
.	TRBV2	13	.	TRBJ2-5	CASSFKGPETQYF	TGTGCCAGCAGTTTTAAGGGGCCAGAGACCCAGTACTTC
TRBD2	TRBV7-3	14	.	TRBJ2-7	CASSSTRTSLEQYF	TGTGCCAGCAGCTCGACCAGGACTAGCCTCGAGCAGTACTTC
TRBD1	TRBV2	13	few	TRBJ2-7	CASSVGRGNEQYF	TGTGCCAGCAGTGTTGGCAGGGGGAACGAGCAGTACTTC
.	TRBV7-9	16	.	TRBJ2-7	CASSLYPGQLPYEQYF	TGTGCCAGCAGCTTATACCCAGGACAGTTACCCTACGAGCAGTACTTC
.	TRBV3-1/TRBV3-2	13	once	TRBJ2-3	CASSQAGADTQYF	TGTGCCAGCAGCCAAGCAGGGGCTGATACGCAGTATTTT
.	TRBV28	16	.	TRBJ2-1	CASILGGLSSYNEQFF	TGTGCCAGCATCCTTGGCGGACTGAGCTCCTACAATGAGCAGTTCTTC
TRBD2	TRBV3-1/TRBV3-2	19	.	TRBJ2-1	CASSQDPPSGAFVYNEQFF	TGTGCCAGCAGCCAAGATCCCCCTAGCGGGGCCTTCGTTTACAATGAGCAGTTCTTC
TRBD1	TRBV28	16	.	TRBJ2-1	CASRQDRTPSYNEQFF	TGTGCCAGCAGGCAGGACAGGACCCCCTCCTACAATGAGCAGTTCTTC
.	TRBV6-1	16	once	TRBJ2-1	CASSGNSRAIYNEQFF	TGTGCCAGCAGTGGAAATTCCAGGGCAATCTACAATGAGCAGTTCTTC
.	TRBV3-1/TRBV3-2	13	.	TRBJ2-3	CASSPTSPDTQYF	TGTGCCAGCAGCCCGACTAGTCCAGATACGCAGTATTTT
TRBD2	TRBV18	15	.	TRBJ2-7	CASSPRTSGMYEQYF	TGTGCCAGCTCACCCAGGACTAGCGGGATGTACGAGCAGTACTTC
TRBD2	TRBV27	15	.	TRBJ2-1	CASSSLAGDYNEQFF	TGTGCCAGCAGTTCCCTAGCGGGAGACTACAATGAGCAGTTCTTC
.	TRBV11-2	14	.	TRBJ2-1	CASSTPISSDEQFF	TGTGCCAGCAGCACCCCGATATCCAGCGATGAGCAGTTCTTC
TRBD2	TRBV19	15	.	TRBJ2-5	CASSIASGYVETQYF	TGTGCCAGTAGTATCGCTAGCGGGTACGTTGAGACCCAGTACTTC
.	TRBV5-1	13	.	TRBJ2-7	CASSSDSAYEQYF	TGCGCCAGCAGCTCCGACAGTGCCTACGAGCAGTACTTC
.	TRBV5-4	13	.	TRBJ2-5	CASSLLPEETQYF	TGTGCCAGCAGCTTGCTCCCAGAAGAGACCCAGTACTTC
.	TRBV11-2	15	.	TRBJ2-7	CASSFPGAGAHEQYF	TGTGCCAGCAGCTTTCCTGGCGCGGGGGCCCACGAGCAGTACTTC
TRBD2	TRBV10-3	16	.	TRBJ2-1	CAISESGGSTYNEQFF	TGTGCCATCAGTGAGAGTGGCGGGAGTACTTACAATGAGCAGTTCTTC
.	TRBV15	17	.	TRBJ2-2	CATSRVARADNTGELFF	TGTGCCACCAGCAGAGTGGCGAGGGCGGACAACACCGGGGAGCTGTTTTTT
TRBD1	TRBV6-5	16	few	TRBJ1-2	CASSYSTGQVNYGYTF	TGTGCCAGCAGTTACTCTACGGGACAGGTCAACTATGGCTACACCTTC
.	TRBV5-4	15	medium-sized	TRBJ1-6	CASSGSGIRNSPLHF	TGTGCCAGCAGCGGGTCCGGGATAAGAAATTCACCCCTCCACTTT
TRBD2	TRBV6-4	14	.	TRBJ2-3	CASSQIAGVKTQYF	TGTGCCAGCAGCCAAATAGCGGGAGTGAAGACGCAGTATTTT
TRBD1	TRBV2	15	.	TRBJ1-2	CASSLTGTDNYGYTF	TGTGCCAGCAGCCTGACCGGGACAGATAACTATGGCTACACCTTC
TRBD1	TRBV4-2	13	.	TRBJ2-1	CASSHRGGDEQFF	TGTGCCAGCAGCCACAGAGGGGGCGATGAGCAGTTCTTC